The clone carrying this TCR beta chain is a singleton in its sample. This record comes from a study of blood T cell repertoires in COVID-19. Across the study: Sources were T cells, B-cell-depleted T cells, or PBMCs; the material itself was cDNA or gDNA.

In the original analysis: Amplification with reference gene primers provided the estimates of nucleated cell counts. Assay: immunoSEQ multiplex PCR; the TCRdb copy retains only in-frame clones and omits some. The D gene and trimming were derived from the DNA, and the V and J assignments and clone size from that table. The data hold about 360,000 clones, with around 90% observed a single time. Germline loops: CDR1 KGHDR, CDR2 SFDVKD. CDR3 length equals 15 residues. Unmatched junction bases numbered 9, after V lost 4 bases and J lost 7 bases. The sequenced sample was peripheral blood. The origin of this receptor is a human donor in a cohort sampled during active COVID-19. V is TRBV24-1 and J is TRBJ2-1, with 7 bases aligning to TRBD2. The CDR3 DNA reads TGTGCCACCAGTGAGGCCAGAGCGGGAAGGAATGAGCAGTTCTTC. It encodes CATSEARAGRNEQFF.